This passage covers 18 T cell receptor beta chains from one sample sequenced in a study of blood T cell repertoires in COVID-19. Only in-frame clones appear in the TCRdb table, and some are missing; sequencing was by immunoSEQ multiplex PCR. The sample carries about 230,000 clones, approximately 80% recorded once. Sequenced input: peripheral blood. The source is a middle-aged man who had recovered from COVID-19.

J is TRBJ1-4 and V is TRBV6-5; 10 bases agree with TRBD1. Germline V lookup: CDR1 MNHEY, CDR2 SVGAGI. The CDR3 is 12 residues long. As DNA, the CDR3 is TGTGCAACCGGGACAGGGGATGAAAAACTGTTTTTT. This gives the protein CATGTGDEKLFF.

V gene TRBV4-1 combines with J gene TRBJ2-3; no firm D call. The CDR3 loop spans 14 amino acids. Trimming took 2 bases from V and 0 from J, leaving 6 bases between them. Germline CDR1 MGHRA, CDR2 YSYEKL. The CDR3 here is CASSQFQSTDTQYF. DNA of the CDR3: TGCGCCAGCAGCCAATTTCAGAGCACAGATACGCAGTATTTT.

V is TRBV11-3 and J is TRBJ1-1, with D perhaps TRBD1 (6 bases). The CDR3 runs 14 residues. The V gene lost 6 bases and the J gene lost 6 bases, with 17 bases spanning the gap. Germline CDR1 SGHNT, CDR2 YENEEA. The CDR3 is CASSLGGAQPEAFF. For the CDR3, the DNA is TGTGCCAGCAGTCTAGGGGGGGCCCAACCTGAAGCTTTCTTT.

This clone was counted a single time. This chain links TRBV11-2 with TRBJ2-1; 9 bases fit TRBD2. After removal of 3 bases from V and 5 bases from J, the junction contained 5 bases not matched to a gene. The CDR3 extends over 15 amino acids. The germline CDR1 and CDR2 sequences are SGHAT and FQNNGV. The CDR3 DNA sequence: TGTGCCAGCAGCTTGAGGCTAGCGGGGAACAATGAGCAGTTCTTC. Protein: CASSLRLAGNNEQFF.

This clone was recorded a few times. V usage is TRBV12-3 or TRBV12-4 and J usage is TRBJ2-3; D unclear. The CDR3 covers 12 residues. V gave up 2 bases and J gave up 10 bases, with 10 bases separating them. Here the CDR3 reads CASSLSARAQYF. As DNA, the CDR3 is TGTGCCAGCAGTTTATCCGCTAGAGCGCAGTATTTT.

J is TRBJ1-3 and V is TRBV5-4; no firm D call. The CDR3 is 16 amino acids. Germline V CDR1 and CDR2: SGHNT, YYREEE (reference sequence). The V and J ends lost 0 bases and 0 bases respectively, with 10 bases between them. CDR3 nucleotide sequence: TGTGCCAGCAGCTTGGGGGCAGCCAGCTCTGGAAACACCATATATTTT. This translates into CASSLGAASSGNTIYF.

The chain employs TRBV2 and TRBJ1-3; TRBD1 agrees at 10 bases. The CDR3 is made up of 15 amino acids. J gave up 1 base and V 8 bases, and 5 bases lay outside the gene matches. Germline V gene sequence: CDR1 SNHLY, CDR2 FYNNEI. CDR3 sequence reads: CASGGTGESGNTIYF. CDR3 coding DNA: TGTGCCAGCGGCGGGACAGGGGAGTCTGGAAACACCATATATTTT.

The rearrangement joins TRBV9 to TRBJ1-3, with a possible D match to TRBD1 (6 bases). The CDR3 length is 17 residues. Trimming left V 0 bases short and J 1 base short, with 14 bases between. Germline CDR1 SGDLS, CDR2 YYNGEE. The CDR3 loop is CASSVERGRGSGNTIYF. The CDR3 DNA is TGTGCCAGCAGCGTAGAAAGGGGCAGGGGATCTGGAAACACCATATATTTT.

CDR3 in DNA: TGTGCCAGCAGCTTAGAGTCGGGGACTGAAGCTTTCTTT. This translates into CASSLESGTEAFF. The V call is TRBV11-3, the J call TRBJ1-1; D is unresolved. The CDR3 is 13 residues long. The V end was cut by 0 bases, the J end by 5 bases, with 7 bases between. The germline gives CDR1 SGHNT, CDR2 YENEEA.

The rearrangement joins TRBV2 to TRBJ2-7; D perhaps matches TRBD1 (5 bases). Germline values: CDR1 SNHLY, CDR2 FYNNEI. Trimming removed 4 bases from V and 0 bases from J, with 19 bases in between. The CDR3 totals 17 residues. CDR3 sequence reads: CASSASSHGAVSYEQYF. CDR3 DNA: TGTGCCAGCAGTGCCTCTTCTCATGGGGCCGTCTCCTACGAGCAGTACTTC. The variable domain in full, with the rest retrieved from reference TRBV2 and TRBJ2-7, is EPEVTQTPSHQVTQMGQEVILRCVPISNHLYFYWYRQILGQKVEFLVSFYNNEISEKSEIFDDQFSVERPDGSNFTLKIRSTKLEDSAMYFCASSASSHGAVSYEQYFGPGTRLTVT.

The chain has TRBV12-5 and TRBJ2-7; D possibly corresponds to TRBD1 (5 bases). CDR1 is LGHNT, CDR2 FRNRAP, per germline. The CDR3 has 14 amino acids. The ends were cut back, 1 base at V and 4 bases at J, with 11 bases in the middle. The CDR3 here is CASGLGGAGYEQYF. DNA of the CDR3: TGTGCTAGTGGTTTGGGGGGCGCCGGATACGAGCAGTACTTC.

CDR3 in amino acids: CASSLRGPLDEQYF. The CDR3 DNA is TGTGCCAGCAGTTTAAGGGGCCCCTTGGACGAGCAGTACTTC. The chain recombines TRBV27 with TRBJ2-7; TRBD1 might be the D (5 bases). The germline CDR1 and CDR2 sequences are MNHEY and SMNVEV (reference sequence). The CDR3 extends over 14 amino acids. The germline V and J ends were trimmed by 2 bases and 5 bases, with 13 bases remaining between them.

This chain joins TRBV5-1 and TRBJ1-1, with TRBD1 matching 7 bases. This CDR3 is built from 15 residues. Germline V gives CDR1 SGHRS, CDR2 YFSETQ. V gave up 4 bases and J gave up 7 bases; unmatched junction bases: 13. CDR3 DNA: TGCGCCAGCAGCCTCGAAGGGGGCGACAGACGTGAAGCTTTCTTT. As protein: CASSLEGGDRREAFF. Combining the CDR3 with reference TRBV5-1 and TRBJ1-1 gives the whole variable domain KAGVTQTPRYLIKTRGQQVTLSCSPISGHRSVSWYQQTPGQGLQFLFEYFSETQRNKGNFPGRFSGRQFSNSRSEMNVSTLELGDSALYLCASSLEGGDRREAFFGQGTRLTVV.

This chain uses TRBV19 with TRBJ1-2; 9 nucleotides match TRBD1. After removal of 6 bases from V and 6 bases from J, the junction contained 17 bases not matched to a gene. Germline V CDR1 and CDR2: LNHDA, SQIVND (reference sequence). This CDR3 has 17 amino acids. The DNA of the CDR3 is TGTGCCAGTAGCCAAAGGACCGGGACAGGGAAAAGACATGGCTACACCTTC. Translating it yields CASSQRTGTGKRHGYTF.

This clone showed up just a few times. The chain carries TRBV4-2 and TRBJ2-7; weak D call: TRBD2 (5 bases). Germline values: CDR1 LGHNA, CDR2 YNFKEQ. The CDR3 spans 16 residues. Trimming removed 1 base from V and 6 bases from J, with 19 bases in between. This CDR3 is CASSQAQDRGSVEQYF. The CDR3 DNA follows: TGTGCCAGCAGCCAAGCCCAGGACCGGGGTTCGGTCGAGCAGTACTTC.

The rearrangement uses TRBV27 and TRBJ1-2; D remains unclear. V dropped 5 bases and J dropped 3 bases, with 13 bases sitting between them. The CDR3 is made up of 14 amino acids. Germline CDR1 and CDR2: MNHEY and SMNVEV (reference sequence). CDR3 DNA: TGTGCCAGCAGTCCAGATCGACGGGACTATGGCTACACCTTC. Protein: CASSPDRRDYGYTF.

This clone turned up a few times. The CDR3 region is CASRKQGAAGYTF. CDR3 coding DNA: TGTGCCAGTCGTAAGCAGGGCGCCGCTGGCTACACCTTC. The chain has TRBV19 and TRBJ1-2; D is possibly TRBD1 (5 bases). This CDR3 is built from 13 residues. The V and J ends lost 8 bases and 7 bases respectively, with 17 bases between them. The germline CDR1 and CDR2 sequences are LNHDA and SQIVND (reference sequence).

The chain joins TRBV11-2 to TRBJ2-7, with 12 bases identical to TRBD1. Looked up from germline, CDR1 is SGHAT and CDR2 is FQNNGV. This CDR3 is built from 14 residues. With V trimmed by 4 bases and J by 5 bases, 3 bases remained unmatched. This CDR3 is CASSYGTGGDEQYF. CDR3 in DNA: TGTGCCAGCAGCTACGGGACAGGGGGCGACGAGCAGTACTTC.